A selection of T cell receptor beta chains follows, all from one sample in a study of blood T cell repertoires in COVID-19. Sequencing was performed with immunoSEQ multiplex PCR; in TCRdb, only in-frame clones are kept and a portion is missing. The sample carries roughly 280,000 clones, around 84% recorded once. The sample was peripheral blood. The receptors were sampled from a man aged 55-75 years with acute or convalescent COVID-19. Both conserved end residues are part of each CDR3. D genes are given only for firm matches. Clone size, where shown, is once, few, many, or a class for clones that have expanded.

CDR3aa,CDR3nt,abundance,j_gene,v_gene,d_gene
CASSPLTGSSYNEQFF,TGTGCCAGCAGCCCCCTGACAGGAAGCTCCTACAATGAGCAGTTCTTC,-,TRBJ2-1,TRBV14,-
CAWSPPSHNEQFF,TGTGCCTGGAGTCCTCCTAGTCACAATGAGCAGTTCTTC,-,TRBJ2-1,TRBV30,-
CASSPPRYEQYF,TGTGCCAGCAGCCCACCCAGATACGAGCAGTACTTC,-,TRBJ2-7,TRBV7-2,-
CASSGGLAGNIQYF,TGTGCCAGTAGTGGAGGACTAGCGGGGAACATTCAGTACTTC,-,TRBJ2-4,TRBV19,TRBD2
CASSFQSFPGEGPQHF,TGTGCCAGCAGTTTCCAATCCTTCCCGGGAGAGGGGCCCCAGCATTTT,-,TRBJ1-5,TRBV28,-
CASSYSDRRAGELFF,TGTGCCAGCAGCTATTCGGACAGGAGGGCCGGGGAGCTGTTTTTT,-,TRBJ2-2,TRBV9,-
CASSLGQGQNTEAFF,TGTGCCAGCAGCTTAGGACAGGGGCAGAACACTGAAGCTTTCTTT,-,TRBJ1-1,TRBV7-9,TRBD1
CASSQSGLAQYF,TGTGCCAGCAGCCAATCCGGACTCGCCCAGTACTTC,-,TRBJ2-5,TRBV3-1/TRBV3-2,-
CASSTYSGSFYEQYF,TGCGCCAGCAGTACCTATAGCGGGAGTTTCTACGAGCAGTACTTC,-,TRBJ2-7,TRBV4-1,TRBD2
CASSEVRGESGNTIYF,TGTGCCAGCAGTGAAGTCAGGGGCGAGTCTGGAAACACCATATATTTT,few,TRBJ1-3,TRBV2,-
CASSASSGLYNEQFF,TGTGCCAGCAGTGCGAGTAGCGGGCTCTACAATGAGCAGTTCTTC,-,TRBJ2-1,TRBV6-6,TRBD2
CASSLWGTLETQYF,TGTGCCAGCAGTCTCTGGGGGACTTTAGAGACCCAGTACTTC,-,TRBJ2-5,TRBV28,-
CASSPSGTGIEKLFF,TGTGCCAGCAGCCCCTCCGGGACAGGGATTGAAAAACTGTTTTTT,-,TRBJ1-4,TRBV14,TRBD1
CASSQVGAGNSPLHF,TGCGCCAGCAGCCAAGTAGGCGCGGGAAATTCACCCCTCCACTTT,-,TRBJ1-6,TRBV4-1,-
CASSLASGSNTEAFF,TGTGCCAGCAGCCTAGCAAGCGGCAGCAACACTGAAGCTTTCTTT,-,TRBJ1-1,TRBV4-2,-
CASSPRTGGFEEAFF,TGTGCCAGTAGTCCGCGGACAGGGGGCTTTGAAGAGGCTTTCTTT,-,TRBJ1-1,TRBV19,TRBD1
CASSQEGAGGGNSPLHF,TGTGCCAGCAGCCAAGAGGGGGCCGGAGGGGGCAATTCACCCCTCCACTTT,-,TRBJ1-6,TRBV14,TRBD1
CGGQGASSNQPQHF,TGCGGGGGACAGGGGGCCTCCAGCAATCAGCCCCAGCATTTT,-,TRBJ1-5,TRBV19,TRBD1
CASSLLQGAIGYGYTF,TGTGCCAGCAGCTTATTACAGGGGGCGATCGGCTATGGCTACACCTTC,-,TRBJ1-2,TRBV11-2,TRBD1
CASSMIGTATNEKLFF,TGCGCCAGCAGCATGATCGGGACAGCAACTAATGAAAAACTGTTTTTT,-,TRBJ1-4,TRBV5-1,TRBD1
CASRVRDMNTEAFF,TGTGCCAGCAGAGTCAGGGACATGAACACTGAAGCTTTCTTT,few,TRBJ1-1,TRBV2,-
CASSLAGQGAYEQYF,TGTGCCAGCAGCTTAGCCGGACAGGGGGCGTACGAGCAGTACTTC,-,TRBJ2-7,TRBV7-2,TRBD1
CASSQGVASGTDTQYF,TGTGCCAGCAGCCAAGGAGTTGCTAGCGGCACAGATACGCAGTATTTT,few,TRBJ2-3,TRBV4-2,-
CAISDGGTASYEQYF,TGTGCCATCAGTGACGGGGGGACGGCCTCCTACGAGCAGTACTTC,-,TRBJ2-7,TRBV10-3,TRBD2
CASSYSGRSNQPQHF,TGTGCCAGCAGTTATTCGGGGAGAAGCAATCAGCCCCAGCATTTT,-,TRBJ1-5,TRBV6-2/TRBV6-3,-
CASSLAFDSSYEQYF,TGTGCCAGCAGCTTGGCCTTCGACAGCAGTTACGAGCAGTACTTC,-,TRBJ2-7,TRBV5-6,-
CASSGEPSEQYF,TGTGCCAGCAGCGGAGAGCCTAGTGAGCAGTACTTC,once,TRBJ2-7,TRBV27,-
CASSYGDRAQHF,TGTGCCAGCAGTTACGGCGATCGGGCCCAGCATTTT,few,TRBJ1-5,TRBV28,-
CASSQGGGTLQETQYF,TGTGCCAGCAGCCAGGGCGGGGGGACGTTACAAGAGACCCAGTACTTC,-,TRBJ2-5,TRBV3-1/TRBV3-2,TRBD2
CASSLGQGGGGYNEQFF,TGTGCCAGCAGCTTAGGACAGGGTGGCGGGGGGTACAATGAGCAGTTCTTC,-,TRBJ2-1,TRBV7-2,-
CASSSDPTRGRDTEAFF,TGTGCCAGCAGTTCAGACCCGACCAGGGGACGGGACACTGAAGCTTTCTTT,once,TRBJ1-1,TRBV5-4,-